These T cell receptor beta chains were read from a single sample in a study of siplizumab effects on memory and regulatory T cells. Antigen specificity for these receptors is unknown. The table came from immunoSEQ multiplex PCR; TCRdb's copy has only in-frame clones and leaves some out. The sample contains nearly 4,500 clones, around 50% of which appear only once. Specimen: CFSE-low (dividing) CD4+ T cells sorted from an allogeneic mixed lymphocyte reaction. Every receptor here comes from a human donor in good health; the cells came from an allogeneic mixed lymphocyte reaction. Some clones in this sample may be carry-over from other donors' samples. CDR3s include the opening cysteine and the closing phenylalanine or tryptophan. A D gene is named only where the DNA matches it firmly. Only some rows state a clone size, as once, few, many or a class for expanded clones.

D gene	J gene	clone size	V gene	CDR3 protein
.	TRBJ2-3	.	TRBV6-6	CASSPPGNTQYF
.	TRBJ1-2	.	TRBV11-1	CASSPETGLDGYTF
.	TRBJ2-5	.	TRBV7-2	CASSLGGRETQYF
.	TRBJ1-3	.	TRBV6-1	CASSERWSGNTIYF
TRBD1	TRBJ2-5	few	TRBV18	CASSPTGMQETQYF
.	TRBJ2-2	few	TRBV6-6	CAIKSRGDTGELFF
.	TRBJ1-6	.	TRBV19	CASSIPAAVGNSPLHF
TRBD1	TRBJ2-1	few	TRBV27	CASSFSGGSYNEQFF
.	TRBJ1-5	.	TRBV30	CAWSYDFSSNQPQHF
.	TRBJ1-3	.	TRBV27	CASSPLSGNTIYF
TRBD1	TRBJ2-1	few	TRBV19	CASSDLRAGGRNEQFF
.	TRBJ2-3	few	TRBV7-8	CASSPRLIRGQTSSTDTQYF
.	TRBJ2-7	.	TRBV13	CASSPRRAETYEQYF
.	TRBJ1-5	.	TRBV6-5	CASSRDNLSNQPQHF
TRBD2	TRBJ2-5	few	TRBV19	CASKAGVDPETQYF
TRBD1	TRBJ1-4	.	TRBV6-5	CASSYSRGREKLFF
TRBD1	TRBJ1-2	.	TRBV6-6	CASIQDRADYGYTF
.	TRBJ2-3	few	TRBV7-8	CASSLGTDTQYF
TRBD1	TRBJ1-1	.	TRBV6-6	CASRIARGANTEAFF
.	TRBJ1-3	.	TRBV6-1	CASSPPVPGNTIYF
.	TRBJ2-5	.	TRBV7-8	CASSSRRTTGGETRYF
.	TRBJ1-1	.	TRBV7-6	CASSLSAGVRTEAFF
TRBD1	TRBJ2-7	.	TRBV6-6	CASSRDRGFLYEQYF
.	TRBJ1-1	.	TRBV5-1	CASSHAGTEAFF
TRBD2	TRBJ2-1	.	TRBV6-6	CASSYAGTSGHNEQFF
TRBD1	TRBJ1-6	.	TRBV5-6	CASSFPGTALGTPLHF
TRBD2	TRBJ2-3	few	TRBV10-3	CATAAGTSGSDTQYF
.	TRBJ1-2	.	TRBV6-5	CASTPVLGGGYTF
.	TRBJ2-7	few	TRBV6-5	CASSEIRGYEQYF
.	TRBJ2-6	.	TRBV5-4	CASSLALSGANVLTF
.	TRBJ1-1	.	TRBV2	CASRETVLNTEAFF